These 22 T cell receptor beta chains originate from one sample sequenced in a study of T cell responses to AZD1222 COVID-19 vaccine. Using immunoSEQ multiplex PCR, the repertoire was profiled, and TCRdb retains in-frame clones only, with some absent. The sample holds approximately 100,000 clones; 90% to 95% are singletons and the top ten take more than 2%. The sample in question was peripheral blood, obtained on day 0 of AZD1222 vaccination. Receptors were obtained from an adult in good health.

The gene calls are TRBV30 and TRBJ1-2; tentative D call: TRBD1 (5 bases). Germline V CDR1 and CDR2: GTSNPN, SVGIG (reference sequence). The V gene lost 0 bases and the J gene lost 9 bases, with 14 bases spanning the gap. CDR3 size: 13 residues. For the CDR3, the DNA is TGTGCCTGGAGTGTAATCCAGGGTTTGAGCTACACCTTC. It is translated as CAWSVIQGLSYTF.

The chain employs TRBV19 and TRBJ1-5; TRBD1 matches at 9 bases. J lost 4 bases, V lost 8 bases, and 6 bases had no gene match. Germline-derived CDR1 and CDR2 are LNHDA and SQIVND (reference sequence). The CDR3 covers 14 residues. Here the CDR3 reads CASATGGLNQPQHF. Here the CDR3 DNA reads TGTGCCAGTGCGACAGGGGGTCTGAATCAGCCCCAGCATTTT.

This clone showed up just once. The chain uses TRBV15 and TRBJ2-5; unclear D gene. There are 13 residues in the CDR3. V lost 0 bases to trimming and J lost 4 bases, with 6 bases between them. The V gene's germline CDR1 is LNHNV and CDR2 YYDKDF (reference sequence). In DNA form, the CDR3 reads TGTGCCACCAGCAGAGATCTTACAGAGACCCAGTACTTC. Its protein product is CATSRDLTETQYF.

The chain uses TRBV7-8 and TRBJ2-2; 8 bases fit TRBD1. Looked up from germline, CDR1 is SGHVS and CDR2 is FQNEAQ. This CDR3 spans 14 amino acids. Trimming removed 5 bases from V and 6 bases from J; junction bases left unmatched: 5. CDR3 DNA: TGTGCCAGCAGCCCTGGGGACAGGTCCGGGGAGCTGTTTTTT. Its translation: CASSPGDRSGELFF. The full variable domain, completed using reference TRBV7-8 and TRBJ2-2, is GAGVSQSPRYKVAKRGQDVALRCDPISGHVSLFWYQQALGQGPEFLTYFQNEAQLDKSGLPSDRFFAERPEGSVSTLKIQRTQQEDSAVYLCASSPGDRSGELFFGEGSRLTVL.

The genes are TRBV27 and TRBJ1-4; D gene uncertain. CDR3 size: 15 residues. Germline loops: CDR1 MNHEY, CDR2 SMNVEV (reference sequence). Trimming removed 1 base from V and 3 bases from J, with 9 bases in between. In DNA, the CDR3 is TGTGCCAGCAGTTTATTGGGGTCGGCTAATGAAAAACTGTTTTTT. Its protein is CASSLLGSANEKLFF.

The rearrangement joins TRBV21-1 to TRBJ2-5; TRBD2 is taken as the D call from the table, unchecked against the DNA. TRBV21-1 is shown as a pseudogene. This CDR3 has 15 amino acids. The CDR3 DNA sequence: TGTGCCAGCAGCAATCGGGAGGGCCACCACGAGACCCAGTACTTC. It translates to CASSNREGHHETQYF.

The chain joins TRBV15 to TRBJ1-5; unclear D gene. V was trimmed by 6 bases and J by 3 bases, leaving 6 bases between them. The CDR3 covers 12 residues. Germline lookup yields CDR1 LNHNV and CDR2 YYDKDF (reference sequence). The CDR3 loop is CATRGNNQPQHF. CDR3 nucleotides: TGTGCCACCAGGGGGAACAATCAGCCCCAGCATTTT.

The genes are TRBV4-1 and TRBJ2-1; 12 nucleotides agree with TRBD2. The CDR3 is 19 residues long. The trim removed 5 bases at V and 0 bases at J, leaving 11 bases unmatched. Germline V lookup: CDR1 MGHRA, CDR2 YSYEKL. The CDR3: CASSSGLAGRSSSYNEQFF. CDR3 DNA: TGCGCCAGCAGCTCTGGACTAGCGGGAAGGTCGAGCTCCTACAATGAGCAGTTCTTC.

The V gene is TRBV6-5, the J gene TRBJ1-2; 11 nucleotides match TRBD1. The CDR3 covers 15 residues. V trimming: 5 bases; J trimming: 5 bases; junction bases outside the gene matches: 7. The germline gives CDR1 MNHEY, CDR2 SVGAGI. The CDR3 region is CASSNGGQGAYGYTF. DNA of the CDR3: TGTGCCAGCAGTAACGGCGGACAGGGGGCATATGGCTACACCTTC.

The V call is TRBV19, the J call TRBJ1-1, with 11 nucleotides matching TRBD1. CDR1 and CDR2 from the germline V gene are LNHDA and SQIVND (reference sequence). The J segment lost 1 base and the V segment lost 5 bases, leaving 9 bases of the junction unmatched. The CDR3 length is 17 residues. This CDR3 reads CASSWTGGGLQNTEAFF. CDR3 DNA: TGTGCCAGTAGTTGGACAGGGGGCGGGCTCCAGAACACTGAAGCTTTCTTT.

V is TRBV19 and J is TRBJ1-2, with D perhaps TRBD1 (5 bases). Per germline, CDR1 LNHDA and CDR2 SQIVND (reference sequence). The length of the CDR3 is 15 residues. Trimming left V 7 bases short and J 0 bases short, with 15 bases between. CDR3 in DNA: TGTGCCAGTACCCCATGGGGGTCAGCTAACTATGGCTACACCTTC. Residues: CASTPWGSANYGYTF.

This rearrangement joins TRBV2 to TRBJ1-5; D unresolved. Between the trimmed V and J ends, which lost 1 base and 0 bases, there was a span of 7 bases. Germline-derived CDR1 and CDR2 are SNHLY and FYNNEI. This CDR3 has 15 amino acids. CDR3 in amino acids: CASSEGRNSNQPQHF. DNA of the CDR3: TGTGCCAGCAGTGAAGGGCGGAATAGCAATCAGCCCCAGCATTTT.

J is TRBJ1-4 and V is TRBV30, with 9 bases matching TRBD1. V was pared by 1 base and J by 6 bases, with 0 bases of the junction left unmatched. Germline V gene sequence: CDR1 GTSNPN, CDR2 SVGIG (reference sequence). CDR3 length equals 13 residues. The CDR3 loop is CAWSGQGDEKLFF. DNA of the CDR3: TGTGCCTGGAGTGGACAGGGGGATGAAAAACTGTTTTTT.

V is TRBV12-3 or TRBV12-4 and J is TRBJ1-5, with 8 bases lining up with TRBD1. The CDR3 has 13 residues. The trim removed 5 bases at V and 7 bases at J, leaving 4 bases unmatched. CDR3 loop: CASSQGAGQPQHF. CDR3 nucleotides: TGTGCCAGCAGTCAGGGGGCAGGGCAGCCCCAGCATTTT.

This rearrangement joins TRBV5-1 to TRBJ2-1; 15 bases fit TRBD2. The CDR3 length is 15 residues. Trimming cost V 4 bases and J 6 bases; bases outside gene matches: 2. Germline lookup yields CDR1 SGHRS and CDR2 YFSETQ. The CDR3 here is CASSGTSGGPNEQFF. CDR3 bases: TGCGCCAGCAGCGGGACTAGCGGGGGGCCCAATGAGCAGTTCTTC.

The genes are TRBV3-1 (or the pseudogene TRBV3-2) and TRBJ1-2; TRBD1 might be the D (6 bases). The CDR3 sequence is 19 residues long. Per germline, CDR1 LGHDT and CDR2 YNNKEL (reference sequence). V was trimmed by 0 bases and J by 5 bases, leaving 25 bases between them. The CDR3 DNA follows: TGTGCCAGCAGCCAAGAAAGCTGGGGGGCGATTGAGGGCGAATATGGCTACACCTTC. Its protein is CASSQESWGAIEGEYGYTF.

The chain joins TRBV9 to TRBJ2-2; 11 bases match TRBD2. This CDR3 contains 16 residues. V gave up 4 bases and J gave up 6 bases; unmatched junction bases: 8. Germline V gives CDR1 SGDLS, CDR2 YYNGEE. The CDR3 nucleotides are TGTGCCAGCAGCCCAGGGGTAGCGGGAGGGGCCGGGGAGCTGTTTTTT. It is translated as CASSPGVAGGAGELFF.

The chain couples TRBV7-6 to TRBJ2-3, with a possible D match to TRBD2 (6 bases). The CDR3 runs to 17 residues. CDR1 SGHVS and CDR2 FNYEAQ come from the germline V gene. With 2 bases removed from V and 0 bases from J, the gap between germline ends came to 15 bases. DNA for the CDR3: TGTGCCAGCAGCTTACCGGGGGTCGACCCGAGCACAGATACGCAGTATTTT. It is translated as CASSLPGVDPSTDTQYF.

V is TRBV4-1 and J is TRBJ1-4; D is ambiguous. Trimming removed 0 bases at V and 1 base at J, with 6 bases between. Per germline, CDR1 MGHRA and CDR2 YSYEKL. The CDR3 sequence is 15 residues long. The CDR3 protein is CASSQDPRTNEKLFF. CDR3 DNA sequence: TGCGCCAGCAGCCAAGACCCAAGAACTAATGAAAAACTGTTTTTT.

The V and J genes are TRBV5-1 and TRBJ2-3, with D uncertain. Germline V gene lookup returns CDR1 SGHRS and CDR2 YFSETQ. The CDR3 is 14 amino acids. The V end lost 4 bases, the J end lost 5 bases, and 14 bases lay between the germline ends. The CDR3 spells CASSDILGRDTQYF. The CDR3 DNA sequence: TGCGCCAGCAGCGACATCCTGGGTAGAGATACGCAGTATTTT.

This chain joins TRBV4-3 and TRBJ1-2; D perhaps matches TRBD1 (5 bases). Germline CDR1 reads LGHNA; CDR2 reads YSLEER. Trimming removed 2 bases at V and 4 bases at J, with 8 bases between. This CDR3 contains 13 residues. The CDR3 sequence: CASSQQGSYGYTF. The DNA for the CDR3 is TGCGCCAGCAGCCAACAGGGATCCTATGGCTACACCTTC.

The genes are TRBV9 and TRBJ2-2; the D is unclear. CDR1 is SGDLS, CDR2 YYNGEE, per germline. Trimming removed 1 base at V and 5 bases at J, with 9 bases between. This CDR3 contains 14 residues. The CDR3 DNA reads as TGTGCCAGCAGCGTACCCGGTGGGACCGGGGAGCTGTTTTTT. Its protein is CASSVPGGTGELFF.